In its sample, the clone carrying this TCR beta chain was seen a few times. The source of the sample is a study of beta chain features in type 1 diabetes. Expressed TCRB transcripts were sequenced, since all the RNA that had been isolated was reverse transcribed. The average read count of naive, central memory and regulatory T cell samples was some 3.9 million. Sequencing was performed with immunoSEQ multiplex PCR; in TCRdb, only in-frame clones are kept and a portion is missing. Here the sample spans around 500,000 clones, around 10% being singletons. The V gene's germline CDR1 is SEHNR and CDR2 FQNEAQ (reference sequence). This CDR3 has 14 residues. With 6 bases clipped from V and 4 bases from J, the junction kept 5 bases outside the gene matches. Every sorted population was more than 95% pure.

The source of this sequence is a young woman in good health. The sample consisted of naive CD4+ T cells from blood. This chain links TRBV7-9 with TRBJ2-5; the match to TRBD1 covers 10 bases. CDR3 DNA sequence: TGTGCCAGCAGTTCCGGACAGGGGGTAGAGACCCAGTACTTC. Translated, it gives CASSSGQGVETQYF.